A selection of T cell receptor beta chains follows, all from one sample in a study of T cell responses to AZD1222 COVID-19 vaccine. Data came from immunoSEQ multiplex PCR; TCRdb stores just in-frame clones and leaves some out. The sample holds some 120,000 clones; around 90% are singletons and the top ten take over 6.5%. The sequences come from peripheral blood, collected on day 0 of AZD1222 vaccination. The source of these receptors is an adult in good health. Both conserved end residues are part of each CDR3.

v_call,j_call,cdr3_aa
TRBV2,TRBJ2-5,CASTGQGRETQYF
TRBV28,TRBJ1-5,CASSPGAVSNQPQHF
TRBV6-5,TRBJ1-2,CASRTMRERGYTF
TRBV7-2,TRBJ2-5,CASSSGLARETQYF
TRBV7-6,TRBJ2-2,CASSSTLAERAGELFF
TRBV4-3,TRBJ2-3,CASSQDRRTSSTDTQYF
TRBV7-8,TRBJ1-4,CASSPQGQGEKLFF
TRBV4-3,TRBJ2-6,CASSQEDRPANVLTF
TRBV2,TRBJ2-7,CASSLGDRVNEQYF
TRBV2,TRBJ1-1,CASSAGRNTEAFF
TRBV7-8,TRBJ1-2,CASSLVRTGGDGYTF
TRBV9,TRBJ2-7,CASSLNSGNIGEQYF
TRBV7-9,TRBJ2-4,CASSLLPGAQNIQYF
TRBV19,TRBJ2-2,CASRSYAGQGAPGELFF
TRBV5-6,TRBJ1-2,CASSLGGVAGYTF
TRBV24-1,TRBJ1-5,CATSRNSNQPQHF
TRBV5-1,TRBJ1-4,CASRREGEKLFF